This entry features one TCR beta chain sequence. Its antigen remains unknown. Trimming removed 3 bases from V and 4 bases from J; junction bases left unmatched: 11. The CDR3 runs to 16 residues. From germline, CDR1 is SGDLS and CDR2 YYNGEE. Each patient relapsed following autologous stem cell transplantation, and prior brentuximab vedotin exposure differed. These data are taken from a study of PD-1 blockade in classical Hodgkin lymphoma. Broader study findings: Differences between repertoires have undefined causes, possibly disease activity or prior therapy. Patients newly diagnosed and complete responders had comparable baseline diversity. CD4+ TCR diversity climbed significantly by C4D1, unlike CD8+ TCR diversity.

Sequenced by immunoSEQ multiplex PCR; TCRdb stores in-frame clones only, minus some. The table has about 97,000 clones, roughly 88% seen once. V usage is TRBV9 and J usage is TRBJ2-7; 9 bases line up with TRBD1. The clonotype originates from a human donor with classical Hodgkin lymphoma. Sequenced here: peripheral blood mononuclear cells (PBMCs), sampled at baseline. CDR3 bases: TGTGCCAGCAGCGAGGATCCAACAGGGGGCCAATACGAGCAGTACTTC. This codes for CASSEDPTGGQYEQYF.